This T cell receptor beta chain was identified in a study of cytomegalovirus exposure and HLA in healthy donors. With 60 Vbeta and 13 Jbeta primers, the PCR was carried out. Clones were read by immunoSEQ multiplex PCR, and TCRdb kept only the in-frame ones, dropping some. This sample yields around 190,000 clones, of which 75% to 80% are seen a single time; about 3.1% belongs to the top ten. The CDR3 consists of 19 residues. Germline assignment: CDR1 SGDLS and CDR2 YYNGEE. J gave up 5 bases and V 4 bases, and 18 bases lay outside the gene matches. Findings and limits, study-wide: On later analysis, the bulk of CMV-associated TCR beta chains appeared to be HLA-restricted.

This clone was seen more than once but under ten times. As yet, its antigen is unknown. This TCR was sampled from a female donor in good health and CMV-seronegative. V and J are TRBV9 and TRBJ1-2, with 12 bases that match TRBD1. Sample: PBMCs. The CDR3 loop is CASSPYSHSGTGGSYGYTF. CDR3 in DNA: TGTGCCAGCAGCCCATATTCCCATTCCGGGACAGGGGGCAGTTATGGCTACACCTTC.